Listed here is a single T cell receptor beta chain. What it binds is not known. This sample was included in a study of T cell responses to AZD1222 COVID-19 vaccine. Study findings and constraints: Spike-specific TCR breadth and depth were elevated following two AZD1222 doses. Seropositive status at baseline applied to only five or six AZD1222 recipients. Nearly half of unique spike-specific TCRs reportedly avoided B.1.351 and B.1.1.7 mutated regions. Among the donors, most were white British and more were female, and clonal diversity was possibly underestimated.

CDR3 length equals 16 residues. Per the germline V gene, CDR1 is LGHNA and CDR2 is YSLEER. V shed 2 bases, J shed 6 bases, and the junction held 11 bases outside the gene matches. Only in-frame clones appear in the TCRdb table, and some are missing; sequencing was by immunoSEQ multiplex PCR. The sample records about 140,000 clones, approximately 91% being singletons. This chain links TRBV4-3 with TRBJ1-2; 8 nucleotides agree with TRBD1. This TCR derives from an adult who received the MenACWY meningococcal vaccine as a control. This sample comprised peripheral blood, obtained 28 days after the second dose of the MenACWY control vaccine. CDR3 region: CASSQIWDRQRDGYTF. CDR3 DNA: TGCGCCAGCAGCCAAATATGGGACAGGCAGAGGGATGGCTACACCTTC.